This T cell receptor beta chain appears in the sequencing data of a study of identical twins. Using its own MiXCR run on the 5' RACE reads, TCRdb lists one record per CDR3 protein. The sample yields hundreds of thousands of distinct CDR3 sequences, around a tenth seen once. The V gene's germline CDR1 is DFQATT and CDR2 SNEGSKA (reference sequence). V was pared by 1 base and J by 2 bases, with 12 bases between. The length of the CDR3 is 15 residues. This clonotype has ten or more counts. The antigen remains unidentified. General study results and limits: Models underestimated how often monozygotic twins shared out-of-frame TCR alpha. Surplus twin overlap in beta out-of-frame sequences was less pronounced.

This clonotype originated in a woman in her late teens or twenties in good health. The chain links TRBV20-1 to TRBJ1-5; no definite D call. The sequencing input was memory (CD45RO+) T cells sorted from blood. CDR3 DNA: TGCAGTGCTAGAGTCGGCGACTCAGGCAATCAGCCCCAGCATTTT. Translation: CSARVGDSGNQPQHF.